The next 30 T cell receptor beta chains were all read from a single sample in a study of shared clonotypes between healthy human individuals. Profiling relied on immunoSEQ multiplex PCR, and the TCRdb table lists in-frame clones only, not all of them. The data hold some 2,500,000 clones, with under 95% observed a single time. The sample was naive CD4+ T cells from PBMCs. Subset of the sample: CD45RA+ positively selected. The receptors derive from a man between 18 and 29 years old in good health. Some clones in this sample may be carry-over from other donors' samples.

The V and J genes are TRBV19 and TRBJ1-2; D unclear. Germline V CDR1 and CDR2: LNHDA, SQIVND (reference sequence). V was shortened by 8 bases and J by 8 bases, with 12 bases between the two germline ends. The CDR3 loop spans 11 amino acids. The CDR3 DNA reads as TGTGCCAGTGCGGCCCGAGGGGGCTACACCTTC. Its protein product is CASAARGGYTF.

The chain links TRBV7-8 to TRBJ1-5; D call uncertain. V lost 3 bases and J lost 0, with 12 bases in between. Germline CDR1 and CDR2: SGHVS and FQNEAQ. CDR3 length: 16 amino acids. CDR3 loop: CASSFYDSFSNQPQHF. CDR3 nucleotides: TGTGCCAGCAGCTTTTATGACTCCTTTAGCAATCAGCCCCAGCATTTT.

The chain joins TRBV28 to TRBJ2-7; D is unresolved. CDR1 and CDR2 (germline): MDHEN, SYDVKM. V lost 6 bases and J 3 bases, leaving 12 bases between the germline ends. The CDR3 is made up of 13 amino acids. The CDR3 sequence is CASSQPPIYEQYF. The CDR3 nucleotides are TGTGCCAGCAGCCAACCGCCTATCTACGAGCAGTACTTC.

The chain joins TRBV6-1 to TRBJ1-2, with D perhaps matching TRBD1 (5 bases). The CDR3 contains 15 residues. The ends were cut back, 6 bases at V and 2 bases at J, with 16 bases in the middle. Germline CDR1 reads MNHNS; CDR2 reads SASEGT. The chain's CDR3 is CASSASPTENYGYTF. Here the CDR3 DNA reads TGTGCCAGCAGCGCCTCCCCGACAGAGAACTATGGCTACACCTTC.

This clone came up once. J is TRBJ1-2 and V is TRBV5-5; D uncertain. This CDR3 region has 16 residues. Deletions cut 4 bases from V and 4 bases from J, with 20 bases between. Germline values: CDR1 SGHKS, CDR2 YYEKEE (reference sequence). This CDR3 reads CASSLTGPVRSYGYTF. CDR3 DNA sequence: TGTGCCAGCAGCCTTACGGGCCCAGTCAGAAGCTATGGCTACACCTTC.

The rearrangement uses TRBV7-8 and TRBJ2-1; no definite D call. Germline V gene sequence: CDR1 SGHVS, CDR2 FQNEAQ. The CDR3 length is 13 residues. The V and J ends lost 5 bases and 6 bases respectively, with 11 bases between them. CDR3 nucleotides: TGTGCCAGCAGCCCCGGGTTGGTCAATGAGCAGTTCTTC. This codes for CASSPGLVNEQFF.

In DNA, the CDR3 is TGTGCCAGCAGTCCAGAGGCAGATGGAAAACTGTTTTTT. It encodes CASSPEADGKLFF. This chain joins TRBV28 and TRBJ1-4; D gene unclear. V lost 5 bases and J lost 10, with 14 bases in between. The CDR3 is 13 residues long. Germline CDR1 is MDHEN and CDR2 is SYDVKM.

In its sample, this clone was seen a few times. This sequence joins TRBV2 and TRBJ1-4, with 8 positions matching TRBD1. Losses at the gene ends were 5 bases for V and 6 bases for J; bases not matched to a gene: 8. The length of the CDR3 is 15 residues. Germline loops: CDR1 SNHLY, CDR2 FYNNEI. For the CDR3, the DNA is TGTGCCAGCAGTAAGGACAGGGTAAACTATGAAAAACTGTTTTTT. It encodes CASSKDRVNYEKLFF.

V and J are TRBV28 and TRBJ2-7; no clear D gene. Germline assignment: CDR1 MDHEN and CDR2 SYDVKM. V lost 1 base and J 0 bases, leaving 7 bases between the germline ends. This CDR3 is 14 amino acids long. The DNA for the CDR3 is TGTGCCAGCAGTTTATCTCTAGTCTCCTACGAGCAGTACTTC. It is translated as CASSLSLVSYEQYF.

The rearrangement joins TRBV9 to TRBJ2-3; D tentatively reads TRBD1 or TRBD2 (5 bases each). V lost 3 bases to trimming and J lost 2 bases, with 10 bases between them. CDR3 length: 14 residues. CDR1 and CDR2 from the germline V gene are SGDLS and YYNGEE. The CDR3 sequence: CASSEGSITDTQYF. CDR3 bases: TGTGCCAGCAGCGAGGGGAGCATCACAGATACGCAGTATTTT.

The V and J genes are TRBV10-3 and TRBJ2-5; D assignment may be TRBD1 or TRBD2 (6 bases each). The V gene lost 6 bases and the J gene lost 2 bases, with 16 bases spanning the gap. The germline V gene encodes CDR1 ENHRY and CDR2 SYGVKD. This CDR3 is 15 amino acids long. The CDR3 region has the DNA TGTGCCATCAGCCCCCAAAGGGGGACTCAAGAGACCCAGTACTTC. This gives the protein CAISPQRGTQETQYF.

This clone has a single count. The chain is built from TRBV25-1 and TRBJ2-2; TRBD1 is a possible D gene (6 bases). The CDR3 is 14 residues long. The ends were cut back, 4 bases at V and 4 bases at J, with 10 bases in the middle. Per the germline V gene, CDR1 is MGHDK and CDR2 is SYGVNS. The CDR3 is CASSGQARTGELFF. CDR3 sequence (DNA): TGTGCCAGCAGTGGACAGGCCCGCACCGGGGAGCTGTTTTTT.

CDR3: CASSDGQGVSYEQYF. The CDR3 region has the DNA TGTGCCAGCAGTGACGGACAGGGTGTATCCTACGAGCAGTACTTC. This chain joins TRBV25-1 and TRBJ2-7; 8 bases match TRBD1. Germline CDR1 MGHDK, CDR2 SYGVNS. The junction had 5 bases not matched to a gene; V was cut back by 3 bases and J by 1 base. The CDR3 spans 15 residues.

The chain is built from TRBV5-4 and TRBJ2-7; 7 nucleotides agree with TRBD1. The J segment lost 0 bases and the V segment lost 6 bases, leaving 15 bases of the junction unmatched. The CDR3 contains 17 residues. In germline, CDR1 is SGHNT, CDR2 YYREEE (reference sequence). This chain's CDR3 is CASTLGVNSGGSYEQYF. CDR3 in DNA: TGTGCCAGCACCTTAGGAGTCAATTCAGGGGGCTCCTACGAGCAGTACTTC.

This chain links TRBV6-5 with TRBJ2-2; no clear D. Trimming took 8 bases from V and 3 from J, leaving 13 bases between them. Germline V gene sequence: CDR1 MNHEY, CDR2 SVGAGI. CDR3 size: 14 residues. The CDR3 here is CASGNRRDTGELFF. The CDR3 DNA reads as TGTGCCAGCGGGAACAGAAGGGACACCGGGGAGCTGTTTTTT.

This clone has just one count. The chain links TRBV4-2 to TRBJ1-1; TRBD1 matches at 8 bases. J gave up 1 base and V 5 bases, and 6 bases lay outside the gene matches. CDR3 length equals 15 residues. Germline CDR1 and CDR2: LGHNA and YNFKEQ. CDR3 amino acids: CASSFRDRSNTEAFF. The CDR3, as DNA: TGTGCCAGCAGCTTCAGGGACAGGTCGAACACTGAAGCTTTCTTT.

The CDR3 sequence: CASSLGRGRGNTIYF. As DNA, the CDR3 is TGTGCCAGCAGCTTAGGACGGGGGAGGGGAAACACCATATATTTT. The chain combines TRBV7-2 with TRBJ1-3; D may be TRBD1 (5 bases). Trimming took off 1 base at V and 4 bases at J, with 11 bases between the two ends. This CDR3 has 15 amino acids. Per germline, CDR1 SGHTA and CDR2 FQGNSA.

The chain employs TRBV19 and TRBJ2-7; 7 bases agree with TRBD2. Germline CDR1 is LNHDA and CDR2 is SQIVND (reference sequence). Trimming cost V 6 bases and J 3 bases; bases outside gene matches: 11. The length of the CDR3 is 15 residues. CDR3 coding DNA: TGTGCCAGTAGATCCGAGCGGGACGGGCTCTACGAGCAGTACTTC. It codes for CASRSERDGLYEQYF. Looking up the rest from reference TRBV19 and TRBJ2-7 gives the full variable domain: DGGITQSPKYLFRKEGQNVTLSCEQNLNHDAMYWYRQDPGQGLRLIYYSQIVNDFQKGDIAEGYSVSREKKESFPLTVTSAQKNPTAFYLCASRSERDGLYEQYFGPGTRLTVT.

The chain couples TRBV2 to TRBJ2-3; no clear D. With 1 base removed from V and 1 base from J, the gap between germline ends came to 9 bases. Germline V CDR1 and CDR2: SNHLY, FYNNEI. The CDR3 contains 15 residues. The CDR3 sequence is CASSEEKLGTDTQYF. The CDR3 DNA follows: TGTGCCAGCAGTGAAGAGAAACTGGGCACAGATACGCAGTATTTT. The full variable domain, in which reference TRBV2 and TRBJ2-3 provide the parts outside the CDR3, is EPEVTQTPSHQVTQMGQEVILRCVPISNHLYFYWYRQILGQKVEFLVSFYNNEISEKSEIFDDQFSVERPDGSNFTLKIRSTKLEDSAMYFCASSEEKLGTDTQYFGPGTRLTVL.

The chain links TRBV6-1 to TRBJ2-7; 7 bases are a match to TRBD2. The CDR3 totals 15 residues. J lost 2 bases, V lost 6 bases, and 10 bases had no gene match. In germline, CDR1 is MNHNS, CDR2 SASEGT. In DNA, the CDR3 is TGTGCCAGCAGACCGTCCCTAGCGGCTACCTACGAGCAGTACTTC. Translated, it gives CASRPSLAATYEQYF.

With regard to this clone: The germline gene is not matched at one end of the junction; a read error may be the cause. The chain links TRBV7-7 to TRBJ2-1; D is perhaps TRBD1 (6 bases). Germline V gene data show CDR1 as SSHAT and CDR2 as FNYEAQ (reference sequence). The CDR3 contains 17 residues. CDR3 sequence (DNA): TGTGCCAGCAGCTTTGGGCCCCCGGGACACTCCTTCAATGAGCAGTTCTTC. Translated: CASSFGPPGHSFNEQFF.

The J gene is TRBJ2-1, the V gene TRBV6-5, with D possibly TRBD2 on 5 matching bases. The CDR3 is made up of 14 amino acids. Between the trimmed V and J ends, which lost 5 bases and 5 bases, there was a span of 13 bases. CDR1 MNHEY and CDR2 SVGAGI come from the germline V gene. The CDR3 region is CASSRLKPNNEQFF. The CDR3 region has the DNA TGTGCCAGCAGTAGACTAAAACCGAACAATGAGCAGTTCTTC.

This clone was counted once. The chain couples TRBV9 to TRBJ2-2; tentative D call: TRBD1 (5 bases). Trimming took 3 bases from V and 2 from J, leaving 8 bases between them. Germline values: CDR1 SGDLS, CDR2 YYNGEE. There are 14 residues in the CDR3. The CDR3 region is CASSADSNTGELFF. The CDR3 DNA is TGTGCCAGCAGCGCCGACAGTAACACCGGGGAGCTGTTTTTT.

The chain has TRBV19 and TRBJ1-1, with 7 nucleotides matching TRBD1. Germline CDR1 reads LNHDA; CDR2 reads SQIVND (reference sequence). This CDR3 spans 12 amino acids. Trimming took 5 bases from V and 10 from J; bases not matched to a gene: 7. CDR3 sequence (DNA): TGTGCCAGTAGTTCCGGGGAGGGGGCAGCTTTCTTT. Translation gives CASSSGEGAAFF.

The gene calls are TRBV18 and TRBJ2-1; TRBD2 might be the D (5 bases). The CDR3 covers 15 residues. The V end was cut by 0 bases, the J end by 6 bases, with 12 bases between. CDR1 KGHSH and CDR2 LQKENI come from the germline V gene. Written as DNA, the CDR3 is TGTGCCAGCTCACCACCGGGCCCCCGGGGCAATGAGCAGTTCTTC. Its protein product is CASSPPGPRGNEQFF.

The chain links TRBV28 to TRBJ2-1; TRBD2 is a possible D gene (6 bases). V lost 6 bases and J 0 bases, leaving 9 bases between the germline ends. Germline-derived CDR1 and CDR2 are MDHEN and SYDVKM. CDR3 length: 14 amino acids. CDR3 bases: TGTGCCAGCAGGGCGGGGAGCTCCTACAATGAGCAGTTCTTC. It specifies CASRAGSSYNEQFF.

V gene TRBV2 combines with J gene TRBJ1-1; D is perhaps TRBD1 (6 bases). The CDR3 is 14 amino acids. Trimming took 1 base from V and 6 from J, leaving 12 bases between them. Per the germline V gene, CDR1 is SNHLY and CDR2 is FYNNEI. The CDR3 nucleotides read TGTGCCAGCAGTGAAGTGGGGGCGCGTGCTGAAGCTTTCTTT. Translating it yields CASSEVGARAEAFF.

V usage is TRBV7-6 and J usage is TRBJ2-5; D perhaps matches TRBD1 (6 bases). Trimming left V 3 bases short and J 4 bases short, with 12 bases between. The germline V gene has CDR1 SGHVS and CDR2 FNYEAQ. CDR3 length: 14 residues. In DNA form, the CDR3 reads TGTGCCAGCAGCTTTGCAGGGGATAGAGAGACCCAGTACTTC. It yields the protein CASSFAGDRETQYF.

The rearrangement links TRBV27 to TRBJ2-1, with D perhaps TRBD2 (6 bases). There are 17 residues in the CDR3. Germline values: CDR1 MNHEY, CDR2 SMNVEV (reference sequence). The germline V and J ends were trimmed by 3 bases and 3 bases, with 18 bases remaining between them. CDR3 sequence (DNA): TGTGCCAGCAGTTTCTCCTTAGTAGCGGCGGACTACAATGAGCAGTTCTTC. Translation gives CASSFSLVAADYNEQFF.

The chain employs TRBV5-4 and TRBJ1-2, with a tentative D call TRBD1 (5 bases). The CDR3 loop spans 12 amino acids. V lost 9 bases, J lost 8 bases, and 17 bases lay in between. CDR1 and CDR2 from the germline V gene are SGHNT and YYREEE (reference sequence). The CDR3 sequence: CATQGRGGGYTF. The CDR3 nucleotides read TGTGCCACCCAAGGAAGGGGAGGCGGCTACACCTTC.